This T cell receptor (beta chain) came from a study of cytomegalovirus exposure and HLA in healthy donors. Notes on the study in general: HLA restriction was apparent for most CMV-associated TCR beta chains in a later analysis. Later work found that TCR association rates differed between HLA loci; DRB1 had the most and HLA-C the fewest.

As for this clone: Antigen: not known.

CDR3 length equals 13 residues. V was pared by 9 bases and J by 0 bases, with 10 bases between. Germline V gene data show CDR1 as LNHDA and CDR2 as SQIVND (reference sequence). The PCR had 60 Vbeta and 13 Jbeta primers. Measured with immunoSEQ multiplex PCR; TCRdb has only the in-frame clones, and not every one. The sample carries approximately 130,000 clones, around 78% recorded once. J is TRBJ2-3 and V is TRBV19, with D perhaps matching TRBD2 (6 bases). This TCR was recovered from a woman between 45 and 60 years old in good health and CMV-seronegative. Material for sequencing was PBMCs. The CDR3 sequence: CASGSWSTDTQYF. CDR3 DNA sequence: TGTGCCAGCGGGAGTTGGAGCACAGATACGCAGTATTTT.